The rows below give T cell receptor beta chains drawn from one sample of a study of T cells in localized non-small cell lung cancer. Libraries were prepared by immunoSEQ multiplex PCR; TCRdb keeps only in-frame clonotypes and omits some of them. The repertoire holds approximately 140,000 clones, with around 92% as singletons. The specimen comprised peripheral blood, sampled before any cancer treatment. The source is a female donor at least 60 years old with stage I lung adenocarcinoma. CDR3s include the opening cysteine and the closing phenylalanine or tryptophan. A D gene is named only where the DNA matches it firmly. Some rows mark clone size as missing; the rest say once, few, many or name a class of expanded clone.

cdr3_nt | cdr3_aa | clone_size | j_call | v_call | d_call
TGTGCCAGCAGAGGCCGGACAGGGCAAGAGACCCAGTACTTC | CASRGRTGQETQYF | NA | TRBJ2-5 | TRBV28 | TRBD1
TGTGCCGCCAGTTTCGGAGGGCACTACAATGAGCAGTTCTTC | CAASFGGHYNEQFF | NA | TRBJ2-1 | TRBV10-3 | NA
TGTGCCAGCACCCCGACTAGCGACACCGGGGAGCTGTTTTTT | CASTPTSDTGELFF | NA | TRBJ2-2 | TRBV6-4 | TRBD2
TGTGCCAGCCGCCCCCTGCTCAGGGTCTACTTCGGCTACACCTTC | CASRPLLRVYFGYTF | NA | TRBJ1-2 | TRBV11-2 | NA
TGTGCCAGCAGCTCCCAGGGGGCCGTCACTGAAGCTTTCTTT | CASSSQGAVTEAFF | NA | TRBJ1-1 | TRBV7-9 | TRBD1
TGTGCCAGCAGCTTAGTAGGGGGCGCAGACTATGGCTACACCTTC | CASSLVGGADYGYTF | NA | TRBJ1-2 | TRBV7-9 | TRBD1
TGTGCCGCAACGGACAAATCGGAACTGTTTTTT | CAATDKSELFF | NA | TRBJ1-4 | TRBV2 | NA
TGTGCCAGCAGTTACTCGACGGTGCAGGTGGATACGCAGTATTTT | CASSYSTVQVDTQYF | few | TRBJ2-3 | TRBV6-5 | NA
TGTGCCAGCAGTTCATCCACCGGGGAGCTGTTTTTT | CASSSSTGELFF | NA | TRBJ2-2 | TRBV28 | NA
TGCGCCAGCAGCCGGAGACAGGGGAGAGAGACCCAGTACTTC | CASSRRQGRETQYF | NA | TRBJ2-5 | TRBV5-1 | TRBD1
TGCAGCGTTGAATACGGAGTAAGGGGCGGCTACACCTTC | CSVEYGVRGGYTF | NA | TRBJ1-2 | TRBV29-1 | NA
TGTGCCAGCAGTGAGGGGGGCCGCGGCTACACCTTC | CASSEGGRGYTF | NA | TRBJ1-2 | TRBV2 | NA
TGTGCCGCGGGGACGGGGACCTACGAGCAGTACTTC | CAAGTGTYEQYF | NA | TRBJ2-7 | TRBV2 | NA
TGTGCCAGCAGTTACGGTAGGGGGTTCTGGGACACTGAAGCTTTCTTT | CASSYGRGFWDTEAFF | NA | TRBJ1-1 | TRBV6-5 | NA
TGTGCCAGTAGTATGGGGGTCCCTGGGTACGAGCAGTACTTC | CASSMGVPGYEQYF | NA | TRBJ2-7 | TRBV19 | NA
TGTGCCTGGACGGGACTAGCGGGATACGAGCAGTACTTC | CAWTGLAGYEQYF | NA | TRBJ2-7 | TRBV30 | TRBD2
TGCGCCAGCAGCTTGAGTCTGGCGGAAAGCAACTATGGCTACACCTTC | CASSLSLAESNYGYTF | NA | TRBJ1-2 | TRBV5-1 | NA
TGTGCCAGCAGGACCCGATTCACAGATACGCAGTATTTT | CASRTRFTDTQYF | once | TRBJ2-3 | TRBV6-1 | NA
TGCGCCAGCAGCCAAGGGGGCCCCGGGACATTAAGGTCAGATACGCAGTATTTT | CASSQGGPGTLRSDTQYF | NA | TRBJ2-3 | TRBV4-1 | NA
TGTGCCAGCAGTTTCGACGGGACGCCCGGGGAGCTGTTTTTT | CASSFDGTPGELFF | NA | TRBJ2-2 | TRBV27 | NA
TGTGCCAGCACTAATGGAGAGGGGGAGGCCGGGGAGCTGTTTTTT | CASTNGEGEAGELFF | NA | TRBJ2-2 | TRBV28 | NA
TGTGCCAGCAGTGATGACTGGTCCGGGACAGGGTGGACTGAAGCTTTCTTT | CASSDDWSGTGWTEAFF | NA | TRBJ1-1 | TRBV6-1 | TRBD1
TGTGCCTGGAGTTCGGGGAGCGGGAGTTCCTATTATACGCAGTATTTT | CAWSSGSGSSYYTQYF | NA | TRBJ2-3 | TRBV30 | TRBD2
TGTGCCAGCAGCTTCGGTAGTCCTTCCTACGAGCAGTACTTC | CASSFGSPSYEQYF | NA | TRBJ2-7 | TRBV7-2 | NA
TGTGCCAGCACAACCAGGGGAGCATCTGGGGCCAACGTCCTGACTTTC | CASTTRGASGANVLTF | NA | TRBJ2-6 | TRBV27 | NA
TGTGCCAGCAGTGGGGACAGGGGGATTTCTGGGGCCAACGTCCTGACTTTC | CASSGDRGISGANVLTF | NA | TRBJ2-6 | TRBV2 | TRBD1
TGTGCCAGCAGCCCACTAGCGGGCAACCAAGAGACCCAGTACTTC | CASSPLAGNQETQYF | NA | TRBJ2-5 | TRBV7-9 | TRBD2
TGTGCCAGCAGCTTGCAGGTCGGGACCCAGCATTTT | CASSLQVGTQHF | few | TRBJ1-5 | TRBV5-8 | NA
TGTGCCAGCAGCGACAGGTTCAGCGGCTACACCTTC | CASSDRFSGYTF | NA | TRBJ1-2 | TRBV14 | NA
TGTGCCAGCCTGGGCAGATCCTACGAGCAGTACTTC | CASLGRSYEQYF | once | TRBJ2-7 | TRBV6-5 | NA
TGTGCCAGCGAAGCGGGGGGAACTGAAGCTTTCTTT | CASEAGGTEAFF | NA | TRBJ1-1 | TRBV18 | NA
TGCAGCACGAGGACAGCGAACACTGAAGCTTTCTTT | CSTRTANTEAFF | NA | TRBJ1-1 | TRBV29-1 | NA
TGTGCCAGCAGTGCCCCGGACAGGGTGACTGGAAACACCATATATTTT | CASSAPDRVTGNTIYF | NA | TRBJ1-3 | TRBV28 | TRBD1
TGTGCCAGCAGACAGGGGGACAGGGAGCAGTACTTC | CASRQGDREQYF | NA | TRBJ2-7 | TRBV6-5 | TRBD1
TGTGCCTGGAGTCTAGCGGGCACTAGCACAGATACGCAGTATTTT | CAWSLAGTSTDTQYF | NA | TRBJ2-3 | TRBV30 | TRBD2
TGCAGCGTGGGACGAACTAACTATGGCTACACCTTC | CSVGRTNYGYTF | once | TRBJ1-2 | TRBV29-1 | NA
TGCAGCGTTGAAGCTGGGGATGTGTGGACTGAAGCTTTCTTT | CSVEAGDVWTEAFF | NA | TRBJ1-1 | TRBV29-1 | NA
TGTGCCAGCAGCACGACAGTGAACACTGAAGCTTTCTTT | CASSTTVNTEAFF | NA | TRBJ1-1 | TRBV7-9 | NA
TGTGCCAGCAGTTCAGCGGGAGCAAGAGATACGCAGTATTTT | CASSSAGARDTQYF | NA | TRBJ2-3 | TRBV28 | TRBD2
TGCGCCAGCAGCTTGGAGGTTGGGGACACCGGGGAGCTGTTTTTT | CASSLEVGDTGELFF | NA | TRBJ2-2 | TRBV5-1 | NA
TGTGCCAGCAGTCTTCTTCAGGGGGGGTCTGGAAACACCATATATTTT | CASSLLQGGSGNTIYF | NA | TRBJ1-3 | TRBV28 | TRBD1
TGTGCCAGCCTAGCCCCTCCCTACGAGCAGTACTTC | CASLAPPYEQYF | NA | TRBJ2-7 | TRBV28 | NA
TGTGCCAGCAGTTTGGCGGGAGGGCCGGGAAACATTCAGTACTTC | CASSLAGGPGNIQYF | NA | TRBJ2-4 | TRBV28 | TRBD2
TGTGCCAGCAGCGCTACTAGCGGGATCGGCACAGATACGCAGTATTTT | CASSATSGIGTDTQYF | NA | TRBJ2-3 | TRBV9 | TRBD2
TGTGCCAGCAGCTTTGGGGATTACGAGCAGTACTTC | CASSFGDYEQYF | NA | TRBJ2-7 | TRBV11-3 | NA